This T cell receptor beta chain is drawn from a study of cytomegalovirus exposure and HLA in healthy donors. General observations from the study: Later analysis reportedly placed an Asian-associated ancestry cluster below the approximately 680-donor mean in N-insertions. Overall, approximately 150 TCR beta chains were annotated as cytomegalovirus-associated.

The PCR had 60 Vbeta and 13 Jbeta primers. Original processing notes: The authors later counted about 80 million unique TCR beta chains, 8.5 million to 13 million of them shared. TCRdb's copy holds only in-frame clones and misses some; the assay was immunoSEQ multiplex PCR. V, J and clone size are those of that table, while D and trimming were read from the DNA. The repertoire holds 130,000 or so clones, with approximately 86% as singletons. This CDR3 spans 13 amino acids. V was clipped by 4 bases and J by 8 bases, with 12 bases between them. Remarks on this clone: Antigen: not known.

Source material: PBMCs. The receptor was isolated from a woman between 40 and 50 years old in good health and CMV-seronegative. The rearrangement joins TRBV23-1 to TRBJ2-1; tentative D call: TRBD2 (6 bases). TRBV23-1 is assigned to the ORF class and has an uncertain function. CDR3 DNA: TGCGCCAGCAGTCGACTAGACGTCGATGAGCAGTTCTTC. This codes for CASSRLDVDEQFF.